This passage covers 29 T cell receptor beta chains from one sample sequenced in a study of Graves' ophthalmopathy and Graves' hyperthyroidism. RNA transcripts were the template, and TCR beta CDR3 regions were amplified from them. Following a first-round RT-PCR that used HTBI primers, a second-round multiplex PCR was carried out. MiXCR, run by TCRdb on the multiplex PCR reads, gives a single entry per CDR3 protein. The sample gives over a million distinct CDR3 sequences, 35% to 45% of which show up once; over 8.5% is in the top ten. Sequenced sample: peripheral blood or thyroid tissue (not recorded which). Source of these receptors: an adult man with Graves' hyperthyroidism.

This clonotype showed up just a few times. The CDR3 sequence is CASSQVETGSYEQYF. For the CDR3, the DNA is TGTGCCAGCAGCCAAGTCGAGACAGGGTCCTACGAGCAGTACTTC. The chain carries TRBV4-2 and TRBJ2-7; 7 nucleotides match TRBD1. Germline trimming cut 1 base from V and 1 base from J; bases unmatched to any gene: 4. This CDR3 comprises 15 residues. The germline gives CDR1 LGHNA, CDR2 YNFKEQ.

This rearrangement joins TRBV7-2 to TRBJ2-7, with D uncertain. V lost 1 base, J lost 1 base, and 11 bases lay in between. Germline CDR1 and CDR2: SGHTA and FQGNSA. This CDR3 spans 15 amino acids. The CDR3 DNA sequence: TGTGCCAGCAGCTTAGTGGCCCAAGGATCCTACGAGCAGTACTTC. This encodes CASSLVAQGSYEQYF. The full variable domain, rest sourced from reference TRBV7-2 and TRBJ2-7, is GAGVSQSPSNKVTEKGKDVELRCDPISGHTALYWYRQSLGQGLEFLIYFQGNSAPDKSGLPSDRFSAERTGGSVSTLTIQRTQQEDSAVYLCASSLVAQGSYEQYFGPGTRLTVT.

The chain combines TRBV7-8 with TRBJ2-7; maybe TRBD2 (7 bases). CDR3 length equals 16 residues. Germline CDR1 is SGHVS and CDR2 is FQNEAQ. V was cut by 4 bases and J by 3 bases, with 19 bases left in between. CDR3 coding DNA: TGTGCCAGCAGCTGGGGGGCGGCGGGAGCAGACTACGAGCAGTACTTC. Amino acid sequence: CASSWGAAGADYEQYF.

This clonotype was seen ten or more times. The chain uses TRBV5-1 and TRBJ1-1, with a possible D match to TRBD1 (6 bases). This CDR3 contains 16 residues. CDR1 and CDR2 (germline): SGHRS, YFSETQ. V gave up 2 bases and J gave up 0 bases, with 14 bases separating them. The CDR3: CASSLPGVSMNTEAFF. The CDR3 DNA is TGCGCCAGCAGCTTACCAGGGGTTTCGATGAACACTGAAGCTTTCTTT.

Many counts were recorded for this clonotype. The chain combines TRBV5-1 with TRBJ1-1; D remains unclear. Trimming shortened V by 6 bases and J by 8 bases, and 14 bases separated the two germline ends. Germline assignment: CDR1 SGHRS and CDR2 YFSETQ. The CDR3 is 12 amino acids. CDR3 bases: TGCGCCAGCAATAGCCCTAGCAGGGAAGCTTTCTTT. It translates to CASNSPSREAFF.

This clonotype was recorded many times. The rearrangement uses TRBV7-8 and TRBJ1-6; D is unresolved. The CDR3 totals 16 residues. CDR1 and CDR2 (germline): SGHVS, FQNEAQ. The germline V and J ends were trimmed by 5 bases and 0 bases, with 11 bases remaining between them. In nucleotides, the CDR3 is TGTGCCAGCAGCCCCCGGCCGAGCTCCTATAATTCACCCCTCCACTTT. Amino acid sequence: CASSPRPSSYNSPLHF.

This clonotype was seen a handful of times. This chain links TRBV12-3 or TRBV12-4 with TRBJ2-7, with a tentative D call TRBD2 (7 bases). The CDR3 has 12 residues. Trimming removed 5 bases from V and 13 bases from J, with 18 bases in between. The CDR3 coding sequence is TGTGCCAGCAGTGGGGGGGGCCTCAGCTCCTACTTC. The encoded protein is CASSGGGLSSYF.

Of note for this clonotype: This may stem from a read error, because a much larger clone lies one nucleotide away. CDR3 in amino acids: CASSAAGASQETQYF. The CDR3 region has the DNA TGTGCCAGCAGCGCAGCCGGGGCTTCGCAAGAGACCCAGTACTTC. This rearrangement joins TRBV9 to TRBJ2-5; tentatively, D is TRBD1 or TRBD2 (5 bases each). The V gene's germline CDR1 is SGDLS and CDR2 YYNGEE. CDR3 length: 15 residues. V was shortened by 3 bases and J by 2 bases, with 14 bases between the two germline ends.

This clonotype was detected ten times or more. V usage is TRBV10-3 and J usage is TRBJ1-1; tentatively, D is TRBD1 (5 bases). CDR3 length: 17 amino acids. CDR1 and CDR2 (germline): ENHRY, SYGVKD. V was shortened by 3 bases and J by 1 base, with 18 bases between the two germline ends. This chain's CDR3 is CAISDSFPGTKNTEAFF. The CDR3 nucleotides are TGTGCCATCAGTGACTCTTTTCCCGGGACGAAGAACACTGAAGCTTTCTTT.

J is TRBJ1-5 and V is TRBV28, with D perhaps TRBD1 (5 bases). The CDR3 consists of 16 residues. From germline, CDR1 is MDHEN and CDR2 SYDVKM. With 6 bases removed from V and 7 bases from J, the gap between germline ends came to 22 bases. The CDR3 sequence: CASRTWLREGGQPQHF. The CDR3, as DNA: TGTGCCAGCAGGACGTGGCTCAGGGAAGGAGGGCAGCCCCAGCATTTT.

This clonotype was observed many times. The V call is TRBV19, the J call TRBJ1-5; a possible D gene is TRBD1 (5 bases). This CDR3 has 16 amino acids. Germline V gene sequence: CDR1 LNHDA, CDR2 SQIVND (reference sequence). Trimming took off 5 bases at V and 2 bases at J, with 16 bases between the two ends. For the CDR3, the DNA is TGTGCCAGTAGTGCGCACCACGACAGTGGCAATCAGCCCCAGCATTTT. This codes for CASSAHHDSGNQPQHF.

The J gene is TRBJ1-4, the V gene TRBV20-1; D not certain. The length of the CDR3 is 14 residues. The V end lost 5 bases, the J end lost 8 bases, and 18 bases lay between the germline ends. Germline CDR1 reads DFQATT; CDR2 reads SNEGSKA (reference sequence). The CDR3 DNA reads TGCAGTGCTTCTCAGCTAAAGGGCGAAGAAAAACTGTTTTTT. Its protein is CSASQLKGEEKLFF.

This clonotype was recorded many times. The chain couples TRBV14 to TRBJ1-2, with D unresolved. This CDR3 has 13 amino acids. V was pared by 4 bases and J by 3 bases, with 9 bases between. The V gene's germline CDR1 is SGHDN and CDR2 FVKESK. Here the CDR3 reads CASSPGIYYGYTF. DNA of the CDR3: TGTGCCAGCAGCCCCGGGATTTACTATGGCTACACCTTC.

This chain joins TRBV29-1 and TRBJ2-7, with 13 positions matching TRBD2. This CDR3 spans 13 amino acids. J was trimmed by 8 bases and V by 5 bases; bases with no gene match: 6. Germline V lookup: CDR1 SQVTM, CDR2 ANQGSEA. The chain's CDR3 is CSVSGTSGEKQYF. DNA for the CDR3: TGCAGCGTTTCCGGGACTAGCGGGGAAAAGCAGTACTTC.

Worth noting for this clonotype: A much larger clone differs from this one at a single base, so this may be a read error. The chain carries TRBV20-1 and TRBJ2-7; 7 nucleotides agree with TRBD1. Germline V gene data show CDR1 as DFQATT and CDR2 as SNEGSKA (reference sequence). The CDR3 has 14 residues. The V segment lost 3 bases and the J segment 3 bases; nucleotides outside the gene matches: 8. The DNA of the CDR3 is TGCAGTGCTAGGGTATCGGGACAGAGCTACGAGCAGTACTTC. Its translation: CSARVSGQSYEQYF.

This clonotype was seen a handful of times. This rearrangement joins TRBV7-9 to TRBJ2-5, with a weak D call TRBD2 (6 bases). Germline CDR1 is SEHNR and CDR2 is FQNEAQ (reference sequence). CDR3 length: 15 residues. V was clipped by 0 bases and J by 9 bases, with 17 bases between them. The CDR3 region is CASSLAGGSGQPQYF. CDR3 sequence (DNA): TGTGCCAGCAGCTTAGCGGGAGGATCAGGGCAGCCCCAGTACTTC.

About this clonotype itself: A much larger clone sits a single nucleotide away, making a read error possible. The chain couples TRBV4-3 to TRBJ1-6; 9 positions match TRBD1. This CDR3 is built from 15 residues. The germline CDR1 and CDR2 sequences are LGHNA and YSLEER. Here the CDR3 DNA reads TGCGCCAGCAGCCAAGCTGGGACAGGGAATTCATCCCTCCACTTT. As protein: CASSQAGTGNSSLHF.

There are a few counts of this clonotype. This clone may be a read error of a much larger clone one base away. This chain connects TRBV9 to TRBJ2-7, with 7 bases lining up with TRBD1. Germline V lookup: CDR1 SGDLS, CDR2 YYNGEE. The CDR3 runs 12 residues. The CDR3 reads CASSESTGERYF. The DNA of the CDR3 is TGTGCCAGCAGCGAGTCTACAGGGGAGCGGTACTTC.

As regards this clonotype: This may be a read error: a much more frequent sequence differs by one nucleotide. The V gene is TRBV7-2, the J gene TRBJ2-2; D perhaps matches TRBD1 (6 bases). The CDR3 is made up of 16 amino acids. Germline V CDR1 and CDR2: SGHTA, FQGNSA. V shed 0 bases and J shed 7 bases, with 15 bases lying between them. In DNA, the CDR3 is TGTGCCAGCAGCTTAGCGCCCTGGACAGCCCTCGGGGAGCTGTTTTTT. Translated: CASSLAPWTALGELFF.

The V call is TRBV29-1, the J call TRBJ2-7, with D possibly TRBD2 on 6 matching bases. The germline V gene has CDR1 SQVTM and CDR2 ANQGSEA. This CDR3 region has 11 residues. V lost 1 base and J lost 12, with 13 bases in between. The CDR3 sequence is CSVEGDGRMYF. As DNA, the CDR3 is TGCAGCGTTGAAGGGGACGGGAGAATGTACTTC.

The chain combines TRBV25-1 with TRBJ2-2, with 11 bases that match TRBD1. Per germline, CDR1 MGHDK and CDR2 SYGVNS. This CDR3 region has 16 residues. Germline trimming cut 5 bases from V and 4 bases from J; bases unmatched to any gene: 6. The CDR3 DNA is TGTGCCAGCAGTCCAGCCGGGACAGGGGGCACCGGGGAGCTGTTTTTT. Protein sequence: CASSPAGTGGTGELFF.

In its sample, this clonotype was seen once. This chain joins TRBV7-9 and TRBJ1-1, with D unclear. Trimming took 3 bases from V and 4 from J, leaving 9 bases between them. The germline V gene has CDR1 SEHNR and CDR2 FQNEAQ (reference sequence). The CDR3 contains 13 residues. The CDR3 sequence is CASSFDLVTEAFF. The CDR3 DNA reads TGTGCCAGCAGCTTCGACTTAGTCACTGAAGCTTTCTTT.

The V call is TRBV29-1, the J call TRBJ1-1, with D perhaps matching TRBD1 (5 bases). Deletions cut 6 bases from V and 0 bases from J, with 17 bases between. From germline, CDR1 is SQVTM and CDR2 ANQGSEA. The CDR3 loop spans 15 amino acids. For the CDR3, the DNA is TGCAGCGTGAGGCCCGGGACTAACATGAACACTGAAGCTTTCTTT. As protein: CSVRPGTNMNTEAFF. Using reference TRBV29-1 and TRBJ1-1 for the parts outside the CDR3, the full variable domain is SAVISQKPSRDICQRGTSLTIQCQVDSQVTMMFWYRQQPGQSLTLIATANQGSEATYESGFVIDKFPISRPNLTFSTLTVSNMSPEDSSIYLCSVRPGTNMNTEAFFGQGTRLTVV.

On this clonotype: A much larger clone is a single base away; this may be a read error. The chain recombines TRBV7-9 with TRBJ1-1; D call uncertain. This CDR3 has 17 amino acids. Germline values: CDR1 SEHNR, CDR2 FQNEAQ (reference sequence). The CDR3 sequence is CASNLGIVGREDTEAFF. The CDR3 DNA is TGTGCCAGCAACTTAGGTATCGTTGGGAGGGAAGACACTGAAGCTTTCTTT.

The chain is built from TRBV7-2 and TRBJ2-2, with TRBD1 as a possible D gene (5 bases). This CDR3 contains 12 residues. The V end was cut by 5 bases, the J end by 8 bases, with 9 bases between. Germline CDR1 reads SGHTA; CDR2 reads FQGNSA. CDR3 sequence: CASSPRQGELFF. The DNA for the CDR3 is TGTGCCAGCAGCCCTAGACAGGGGGAGCTGTTTTTT.

This clonotype was picked up many times. The chain has TRBV4-1 and TRBJ2-7; D is uncertain. The CDR3 runs to 14 residues. V lost 3 bases and J lost 3, with 12 bases in between. Germline loops: CDR1 MGHRA, CDR2 YSYEKL. The CDR3 is CASSHPRSGYEQYF. The CDR3 nucleotides read TGCGCCAGCAGCCATCCGAGGAGTGGCTACGAGCAGTACTTC.

This clonotype was recorded once. Germline is not matched at one junction end, which may reflect a read error. This rearrangement joins TRBV7-9 to TRBJ2-2, with a weak D call TRBD1 (5 bases). The germline CDR1 and CDR2 sequences are SEHNR and FQNEAQ (reference sequence). The CDR3 covers 17 residues. CDR3 protein: CAGSLDTLGPRPGELFF. As DNA, the CDR3 is TGTGCCGGCAGCTTAGACACACTGGGGCCTCGGCCCGGGGAGCTGTTTTTT.

The chain couples TRBV5-4 to TRBJ1-5; 7 bases are a match to TRBD1. J gave up 6 bases and V 0 bases, and 6 bases lay outside the gene matches. The length of the CDR3 is 15 residues. Germline CDR1 reads SGHNT; CDR2 reads YYREEE (reference sequence). The CDR3: CASSLDRGTAQPQHF. The CDR3, as DNA: TGTGCCAGCAGCTTGGACAGGGGTACAGCTCAGCCCCAGCATTTT.

Ten or more counts support this clonotype. The rearrangement uses TRBV7-2 and TRBJ1-6, with TRBD1 matching 9 bases. With 1 base clipped from V and 7 bases from J, the junction kept 2 bases outside the gene matches. The CDR3 has 15 residues. Germline values: CDR1 SGHTA, CDR2 FQGNSA. The CDR3 sequence is CASSLGDRDNSPLHF. The CDR3 DNA follows: TGTGCCAGCAGCTTAGGGGACAGGGACAATTCACCCCTCCACTTT.